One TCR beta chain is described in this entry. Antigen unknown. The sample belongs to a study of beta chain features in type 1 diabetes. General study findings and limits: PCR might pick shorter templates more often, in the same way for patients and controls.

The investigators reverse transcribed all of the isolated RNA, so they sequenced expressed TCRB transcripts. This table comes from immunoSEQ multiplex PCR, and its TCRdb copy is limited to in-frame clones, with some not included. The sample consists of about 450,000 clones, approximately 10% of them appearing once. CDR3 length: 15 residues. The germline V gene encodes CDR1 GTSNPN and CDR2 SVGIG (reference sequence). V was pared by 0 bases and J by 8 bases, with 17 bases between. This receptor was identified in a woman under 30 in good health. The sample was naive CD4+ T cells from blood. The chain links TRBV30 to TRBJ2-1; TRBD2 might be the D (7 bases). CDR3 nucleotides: TGTGCCTGGAGTGTACTAGGGGGGGGTTTCGATGAGCAGTTCTTC. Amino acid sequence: CAWSVLGGGFDEQFF.